What follows describes a single TCR beta chain. This beta chain is an off-target read within a library intended for alpha chains, so its frequency means little. TCRdb reprocessed the RT-PCR reads via MiXCR and lists one record per CDR3 protein. Among about 6,500 distinct CDR3 sequences, roughly 92% were seen once, and the ten largest hold more than 6.5%. Germline CDR1 and CDR2: MNHEY and SVGEGT. V lost 2 bases, J lost 16 bases, and 9 bases lay in between. CDR3 length equals 11 residues. Sequenced input: memory CD4+ T cells from blood. V and J are TRBV6-2 or TRBV6-3 and TRBJ1-6; D is undetermined. This clonotype originated in a female donor in good health, serving as a healthy control. CDR3 in DNA: TGTGCCAGCAGTTACGGGCCGCAACTCCACTTT. Residues: CASSYGPQLHF.